This T cell receptor (beta chain) was identified in a study of blood T cell repertoires in COVID-19. Background on the study: The samples span acute and convalescent COVID-19 from the United States, Italy and Spain. Sample material is recorded as cDNA or gDNA derived from T cells, B-cell-depleted T cells, or PBMCs.

The germline V and J ends were trimmed by 3 bases and 12 bases, with 9 bases remaining between them. Germline values: CDR1 SEHNR, CDR2 FQNEAQ (reference sequence). The length of the CDR3 is 12 residues. Using immunoSEQ multiplex PCR, the repertoire was profiled, and TCRdb retains in-frame clones only, with some absent. The sample lists 140,000 to 150,000 clones, around four fifths occurring once. Material for sequencing was PBMCs or T cells enriched from blood (not recorded which). This clonotype was obtained from a woman aged 40 to 55 who had recovered from COVID-19. The chain uses TRBV7-9 and TRBJ1-6; no clear D. DNA for the CDR3: TGTGCCAGCAGCTTTGAGGAAGGACCCCTCCACTTT. Amino acid sequence: CASSFEEGPLHF. The full variable domain, in which reference TRBV7-9 and TRBJ1-6 provide the parts outside the CDR3, is DTGVSQNPRHKITKRGQNVTFRCDPISEHNRLYWYRQTLGQGPEFLTYFQNEAQLEKSRLLSDRFSAERPKGSFSTLEIQRTEQGDSAMYLCASSFEEGPLHFGNGTRLTVT.